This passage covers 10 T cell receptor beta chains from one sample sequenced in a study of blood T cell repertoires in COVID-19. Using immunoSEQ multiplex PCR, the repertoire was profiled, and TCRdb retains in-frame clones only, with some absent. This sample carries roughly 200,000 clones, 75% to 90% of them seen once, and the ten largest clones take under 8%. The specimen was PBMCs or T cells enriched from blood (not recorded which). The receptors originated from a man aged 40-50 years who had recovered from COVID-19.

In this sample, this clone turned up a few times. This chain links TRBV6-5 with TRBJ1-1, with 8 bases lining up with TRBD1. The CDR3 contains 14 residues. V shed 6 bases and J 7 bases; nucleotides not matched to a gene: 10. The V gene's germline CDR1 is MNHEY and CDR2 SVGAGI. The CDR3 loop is CASSPWTGMGEAFF. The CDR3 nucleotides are TGTGCCAGCAGCCCCTGGACAGGGATGGGTGAAGCTTTCTTT.

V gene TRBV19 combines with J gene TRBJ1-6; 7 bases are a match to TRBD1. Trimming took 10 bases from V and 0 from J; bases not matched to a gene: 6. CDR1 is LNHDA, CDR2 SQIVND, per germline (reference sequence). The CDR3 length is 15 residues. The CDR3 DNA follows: TGTGCCACCGGGACAGATAGCTCCTATAATTCACCCCTCCACTTT. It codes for CATGTDSSYNSPLHF. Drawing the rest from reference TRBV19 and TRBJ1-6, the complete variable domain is DGGITQSPKYLFRKEGQNVTLSCEQNLNHDAMYWYRQDPGQGLRLIYYSQIVNDFQKGDIAEGYSVSREKKESFPLTVTSAQKNPTAFYLCATGTDSSYNSPLHFGNGTRLTVT.

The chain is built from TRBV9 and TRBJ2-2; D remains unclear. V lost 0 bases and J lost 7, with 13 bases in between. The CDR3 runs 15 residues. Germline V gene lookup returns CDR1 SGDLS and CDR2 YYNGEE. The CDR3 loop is CASSVGSGAYGELFF. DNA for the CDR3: TGTGCCAGCAGCGTAGGATCAGGTGCTTACGGGGAGCTGTTTTTT.

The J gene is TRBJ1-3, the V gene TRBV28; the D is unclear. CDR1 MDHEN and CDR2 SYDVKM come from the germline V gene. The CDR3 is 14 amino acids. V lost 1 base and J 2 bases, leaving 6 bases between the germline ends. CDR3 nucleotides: TGTGCCAGCAGTTTATTACGGGCTGGAAACACCATATATTTT. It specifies CASSLLRAGNTIYF.

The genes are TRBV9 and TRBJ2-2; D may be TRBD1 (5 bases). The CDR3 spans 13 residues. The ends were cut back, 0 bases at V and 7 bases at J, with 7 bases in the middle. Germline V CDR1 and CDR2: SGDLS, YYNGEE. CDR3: CASSVAQGGELFF. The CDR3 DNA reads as TGTGCCAGCAGCGTAGCCCAGGGCGGGGAGCTGTTTTTT. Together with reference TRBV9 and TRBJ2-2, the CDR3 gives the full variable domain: DSGVTQTPKHLITATGQRVTLRCSPRSGDLSVYWYQQSLDQGLQFLIQYYNGEERAKGNILERFSAQQFPDLHSELNLSSLELGDSALYFCASSVAQGGELFFGEGSRLTVL.

The DNA of the CDR3 is TGCGCCAGCAGCTTTGTATCGAACTATGGCTACACCTTC. Protein product: CASSFVSNYGYTF. The V gene is TRBV5-1, the J gene TRBJ1-2; no firm D call. CDR3 length: 13 residues. Germline CDR1 and CDR2: SGHRS and YFSETQ. The germline V and J ends were trimmed by 2 bases and 2 bases, with 7 bases remaining between them.

The CDR3 protein is CASSFQQGSGNTIYF. The CDR3 DNA follows: TGTGCCAGCAGTTTTCAACAGGGCTCTGGAAACACCATATATTTT. The rearrangement joins TRBV6-5 to TRBJ1-3; D might be TRBD1 (6 bases). V was cut by 4 bases and J by 0 bases, with 10 bases left in between. There are 15 residues in the CDR3. Germline V lookup: CDR1 MNHEY, CDR2 SVGAGI.

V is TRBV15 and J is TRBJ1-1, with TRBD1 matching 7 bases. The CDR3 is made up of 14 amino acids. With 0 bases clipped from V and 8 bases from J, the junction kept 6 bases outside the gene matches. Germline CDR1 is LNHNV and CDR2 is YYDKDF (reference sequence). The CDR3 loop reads CATSRDLGTAEAFF. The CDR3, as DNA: TGTGCCACCAGCAGAGATCTCGGGACAGCCGAAGCTTTCTTT.

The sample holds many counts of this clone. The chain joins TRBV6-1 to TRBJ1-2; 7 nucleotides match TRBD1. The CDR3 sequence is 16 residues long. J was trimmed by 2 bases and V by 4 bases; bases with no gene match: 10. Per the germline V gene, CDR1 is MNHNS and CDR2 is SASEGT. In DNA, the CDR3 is TGTGCCAGCAGTGCTGCAGGGGGAATTCAGAACTATGGCTACACCTTC. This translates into CASSAAGGIQNYGYTF.

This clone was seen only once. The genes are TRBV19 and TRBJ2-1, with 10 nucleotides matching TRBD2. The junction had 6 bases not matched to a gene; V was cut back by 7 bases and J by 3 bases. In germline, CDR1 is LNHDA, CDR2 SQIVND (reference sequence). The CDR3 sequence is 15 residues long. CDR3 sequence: CASTRLAGHYNEQFF. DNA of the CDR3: TGTGCCAGTACCCGACTAGCGGGCCACTACAATGAGCAGTTCTTC.